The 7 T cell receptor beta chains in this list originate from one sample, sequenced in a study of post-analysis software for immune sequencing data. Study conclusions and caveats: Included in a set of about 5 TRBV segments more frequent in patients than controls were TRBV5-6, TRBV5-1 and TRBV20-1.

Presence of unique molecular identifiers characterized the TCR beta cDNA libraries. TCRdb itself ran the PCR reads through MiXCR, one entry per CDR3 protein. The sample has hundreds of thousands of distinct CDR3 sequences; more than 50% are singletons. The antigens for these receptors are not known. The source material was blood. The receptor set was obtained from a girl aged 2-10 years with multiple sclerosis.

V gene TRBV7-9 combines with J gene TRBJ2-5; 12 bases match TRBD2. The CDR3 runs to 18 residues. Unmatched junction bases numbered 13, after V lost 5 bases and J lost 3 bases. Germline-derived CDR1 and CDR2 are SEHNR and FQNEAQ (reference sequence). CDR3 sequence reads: CASSHGLAGSHGEETQYF. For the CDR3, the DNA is TGTGCCAGCAGCCACGGACTAGCGGGGTCCCACGGTGAAGAGACCCAGTACTTC.

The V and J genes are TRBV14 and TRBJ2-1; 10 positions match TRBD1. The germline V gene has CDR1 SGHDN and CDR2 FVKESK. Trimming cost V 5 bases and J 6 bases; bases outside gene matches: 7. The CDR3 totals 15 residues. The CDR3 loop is CASSEYRDRGNEQFF. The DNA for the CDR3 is TGTGCCAGCAGCGAGTACCGGGACAGGGGCAATGAGCAGTTCTTC.

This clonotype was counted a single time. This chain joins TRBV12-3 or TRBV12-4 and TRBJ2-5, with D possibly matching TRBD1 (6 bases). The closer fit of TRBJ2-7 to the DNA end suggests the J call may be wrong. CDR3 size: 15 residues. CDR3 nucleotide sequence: TGTGCCAGCAGCCCACAGGGACCCTCTCTGGTCGAGCAGTACTTC. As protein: CASSPQGPSLVEQYF.

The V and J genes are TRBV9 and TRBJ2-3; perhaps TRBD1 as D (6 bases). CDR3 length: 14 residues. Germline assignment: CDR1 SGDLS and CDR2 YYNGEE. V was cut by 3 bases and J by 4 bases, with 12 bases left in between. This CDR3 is CASSGVGASDTQYF. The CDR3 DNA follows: TGTGCCAGCAGCGGAGTGGGGGCGTCAGATACGCAGTATTTT.

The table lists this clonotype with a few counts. CDR3 region: CASSLFAGSSYNEQFF. DNA of the CDR3: TGCGCCAGCAGCTTGTTTGCAGGGAGCTCCTACAATGAGCAGTTCTTC. The rearrangement uses TRBV5-1 and TRBJ2-1; either TRBD1 or TRBD2 may supply D (5 bases each). This CDR3 spans 16 amino acids. The germline V gene encodes CDR1 SGHRS and CDR2 YFSETQ. Trimming stripped 1 base from V and 0 bases from J, with 11 bases between.

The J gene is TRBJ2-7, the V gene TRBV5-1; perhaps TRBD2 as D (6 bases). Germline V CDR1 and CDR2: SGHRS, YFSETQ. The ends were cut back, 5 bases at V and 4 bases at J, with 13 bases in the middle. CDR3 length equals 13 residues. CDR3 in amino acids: CASRRLGVYEQYF. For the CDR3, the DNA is TGCGCCAGCAGGAGACTAGGTGTTTACGAGCAGTACTTC.

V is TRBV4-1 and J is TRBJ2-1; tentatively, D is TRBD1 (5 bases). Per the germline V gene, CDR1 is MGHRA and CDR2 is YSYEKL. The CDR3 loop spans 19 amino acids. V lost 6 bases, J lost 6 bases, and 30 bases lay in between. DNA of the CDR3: TGCGCCAGCAGTTGGACACAAGCGCCAGGGCCCCTATCACGCAATGAGCAGTTCTTC. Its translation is CASSWTQAPGPLSRNEQFF.